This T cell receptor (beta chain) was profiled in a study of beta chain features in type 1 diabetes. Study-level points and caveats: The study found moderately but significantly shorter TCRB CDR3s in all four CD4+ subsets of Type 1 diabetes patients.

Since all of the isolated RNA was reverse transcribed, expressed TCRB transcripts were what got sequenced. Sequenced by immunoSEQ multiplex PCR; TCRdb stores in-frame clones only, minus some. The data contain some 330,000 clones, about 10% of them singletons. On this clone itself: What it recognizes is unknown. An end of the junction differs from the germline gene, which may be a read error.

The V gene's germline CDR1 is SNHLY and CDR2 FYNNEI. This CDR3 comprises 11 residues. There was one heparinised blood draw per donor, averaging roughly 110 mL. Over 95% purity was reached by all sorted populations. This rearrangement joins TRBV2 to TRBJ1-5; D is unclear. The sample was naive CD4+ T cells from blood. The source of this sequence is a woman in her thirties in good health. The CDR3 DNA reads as TGTGCCAGCAGTGGCGGTCAGACCCTTCTTTTT. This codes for CASSGGQTLLF.